These 6 T cell receptor beta chains share one sample of origin, sequenced in a study of blood T cell repertoires in COVID-19. Method: immunoSEQ multiplex PCR; TCRdb's copy keeps in-frame clones and lacks some. The sample contains 85,000 or so clones, 75% to 90% of which appear only once. The sequenced sample was peripheral blood. These receptor sequences come from a man over 45 with active or convalescent COVID-19.

In DNA, the CDR3 is TGTGCCAGCTCACAACTGAACTACGAGCAGTACTTC. Protein: CASSQLNYEQYF. The chain links TRBV18 to TRBJ2-7; D not resolved. Looked up from germline, CDR1 is KGHSH and CDR2 is LQKENI. Between the trimmed V and J ends, which lost 4 bases and 3 bases, there was a span of 7 bases. CDR3 size: 12 residues.

The rearrangement joins TRBV11-2 to TRBJ2-1, with 14 positions matching TRBD2. CDR1 and CDR2 from the germline V gene are SGHAT and FQNNGV. V was clipped by 3 bases and J by 5 bases; unmatched bases: 9. This CDR3 comprises 18 residues. The CDR3 bases are TGTGCCAGCAGCTTTGGACTAGCGGGAGGCTGGGGAGACAATGAGCAGTTCTTC. This codes for CASSFGLAGGWGDNEQFF.

The CDR3 loop is CATSQVAGGQAQFF. The CDR3 nucleotides read TGTGCCACCAGCCAGGTAGCGGGGGGGCAGGCGCAGTTCTTC. V is TRBV24-1 and J is TRBJ2-1; 11 bases map to TRBD2. Germline values: CDR1 KGHDR, CDR2 SFDVKD. V shed 7 bases, J shed 12 bases, and the junction held 10 bases outside the gene matches. This CDR3 is built from 14 residues.

This clone was counted a few times. This CDR3 reads CASSFDRGPTTNYGYTF. CDR3 in DNA: TGTGCCAGCAGTTTCGACAGGGGGCCTACCACTAACTATGGCTACACCTTC. The V gene is TRBV25-1, the J gene TRBJ1-2; 10 bases are shared with TRBD1. Germline CDR1 and CDR2: MGHDK and SYGVNS. V trimming: 5 bases; J trimming: 0 bases; junction bases outside the gene matches: 9. The CDR3 consists of 17 residues.

As concerns this clone: This CDR3 is also generated by other DNA sequences in the sample. The chain is built from TRBV3-1 (or the pseudogene TRBV3-2) and TRBJ2-3; 7 bases map to TRBD2. Looked up from germline, CDR1 is LGHDT and CDR2 is YNNKEL (reference sequence). J gave up 1 base and V 1 base, and 2 bases lay outside the gene matches. This CDR3 contains 15 residues. The CDR3 DNA follows: TGTGCCAGCAGCCAAGGCGGGGGACGCACAGATACGCAGTATTTT. This sequence encodes CASSQGGGRTDTQYF.

V usage is TRBV28 and J usage is TRBJ2-4; no clear D. Germline CDR1 is MDHEN and CDR2 is SYDVKM. V lost 6 bases, J lost 2 bases, and 14 bases lay in between. This CDR3 is 15 amino acids long. CDR3 region: CASRKQINTKNIQYF. The CDR3 DNA sequence: TGTGCCAGCAGGAAACAGATAAACACCAAAAACATTCAGTACTTC.